These 18 T cell receptor beta chains came from one sample sequenced in a study of shared clonotypes between healthy human individuals. Some clones are missing from TCRdb's copy, which holds only in-frame ones; the method was immunoSEQ multiplex PCR. The repertoire consists of some 490,000 clones, with roughly 80% occurring once and the leading ten covering 10% to 15%. The specimen was PBMCs. These receptor sequences come from a woman in her thirties or forties in good health. Some clones in this sample may be carry-over from other donors' samples.

Written as DNA, the CDR3 is TGCAGCGTGGGAAAACAGGGAAGTGAGCCCCAGCATTTT. It codes for CSVGKQGSEPQHF. The gene calls are TRBV29-1 and TRBJ1-5; TRBD1 is a possible D gene (6 bases). The CDR3 is made up of 13 amino acids. The germline V gene encodes CDR1 SQVTM and CDR2 ANQGSEA. V gave up 6 bases and J gave up 8 bases, with 17 bases separating them.

This clone appeared once. The chain carries TRBV7-8 and TRBJ2-5, with D maybe TRBD2 (6 bases). Matching the DNA end better, TRBJ2-7 makes the J call doubtful. The CDR3 runs 15 residues. Germline CDR1 reads SGHVS; CDR2 reads FQNEAQ. CDR3 bases: TGTGCCAGCAGTCCCCGACTAGATCCGCCCTACGAGCAGTACTTC. Its translation: CASSPRLDPPYEQYF.

With respect to this clone: A far larger clone is one base from this, pointing to a likely read error. The gene calls are TRBV30 and TRBJ2-7; TRBD2 matches 8 bases. The CDR3 is made up of 14 amino acids. The V segment lost 6 bases and the J segment 4 bases; nucleotides outside the gene matches: 11. Germline V gene sequence: CDR1 GTSNPN, CDR2 SVGIG (reference sequence). The CDR3 DNA follows: TGTGCCTGTAGGGAGCGGGAGTGGCGATACGAGCAGTACTTC. Amino acids: CACREREWRYEQYF. Supplemented by reference TRBV30 and TRBJ2-7, the full variable domain reads SQTIHQWPATLVQPVGSPLSLECTVEGTSNPNLYWYRQAAGRGLQLLFYSVGIGQISSEVPQNLSASRPQDRQFILSSKKLLLSDSGFYLCACREREWRYEQYFGPGTRLTVT.

Comment on this clone: A far more abundant clone sits one base away, making this likely a read error. V usage is TRBV4-2 and J usage is TRBJ1-2, with D tentatively TRBD1 (6 bases). Germline CDR1 is LGHNA and CDR2 is YNFKEQ. V gave up 4 bases and J gave up 2 bases, with 11 bases separating them. The CDR3 has 14 residues. The CDR3 region has the DNA TGTGCCAGCAGCCCCGGACAGATGAACTATGGCTACACCTTC. As protein: CASSPGQMNYGYTF.

Regarding this clone: A far larger clone is one base from this, pointing to a likely read error. The genes are TRBV7-6 and TRBJ2-3; unclear D gene. Germline CDR1 SGHVS, CDR2 FNYEAQ. CDR3 length equals 12 residues. The V end was cut by 5 bases, the J end by 6 bases, with 9 bases between. As DNA, the CDR3 is TGTGCCAGCAGCCAATCGGTGGATACGCAGTATTTT. Protein product: CASSQSVDTQYF. Drawing the rest from reference TRBV7-6 and TRBJ2-3, the complete variable domain is GAGVSQSPRYKVTKRGQDVALRCDPISGHVSLYWYRQALGQGPEFLTYFNYEAQQDKSGLPNDRFSAERPEGSISTLTIQRTEQRDSAMYRCASSQSVDTQYFGPGTRLTVL.

This chain joins TRBV10-3 and TRBJ2-7; 7 bases are shared with TRBD2. In germline, CDR1 is ENHRY, CDR2 SYGVKD. CDR3 size: 13 residues. Trimming took 2 bases from V and 6 from J; bases not matched to a gene: 4. As DNA, the CDR3 is TGTGCCATCAGTGAGCGGGGGGAGACCGAGCAGTACTTC. It yields the protein CAISERGETEQYF.

This chain links TRBV4-2 with TRBJ2-7, with TRBD2 identical over 10 bases. This CDR3 is built from 15 residues. Per the germline V gene, CDR1 is LGHNA and CDR2 is YNFKEQ. The V segment lost 4 bases and the J segment 5 bases; nucleotides outside the gene matches: 8. The CDR3 DNA is TGTGCCAGCAGCCGGTTAGCGGGAGGCATAAACGAGCAGTACTTC. As protein: CASSRLAGGINEQYF.

V and J are TRBV7-9 and TRBJ2-2; 9 bases fit TRBD1. The trim removed 1 base at V and 2 bases at J, leaving 5 bases unmatched. CDR3 length: 17 amino acids. CDR1 SEHNR and CDR2 FQNEAQ come from the germline V gene (reference sequence). The DNA of the CDR3 is TGTGCCAGCAGCTTAGGACCGGGACAGGGCAACACCGGGGAGCTGTTTTTT. Its translation: CASSLGPGQGNTGELFF.

J is TRBJ2-7 and V is TRBV10-3, with D possibly being TRBD1 (6 bases). The CDR3 totals 14 residues. CDR1 is ENHRY and CDR2 is SYGVKD in the germline V gene. V shed 2 bases and J shed 0 bases, with 8 bases lying between them. The CDR3 reads CAISETGFSYEQYF. CDR3 in DNA: TGTGCCATCAGTGAGACAGGGTTCTCCTACGAGCAGTACTTC.

The rearrangement uses TRBV29-1 and TRBJ2-1; D unresolved. The V end lost 3 bases, the J end lost 3 bases, and 6 bases lay between the germline ends. The germline CDR1 and CDR2 sequences are SQVTM and ANQGSEA. CDR3 size: 12 residues. For the CDR3, the DNA is TGCAGCGTTGAGGCGCTCTACAATGAGCAGTTCTTC. Encoded protein: CSVEALYNEQFF.

The chain links TRBV7-2 to TRBJ2-7; a possible D gene is TRBD1 (6 bases). V was trimmed by 0 bases and J by 6 bases, leaving 12 bases between them. Per germline, CDR1 SGHTA and CDR2 FQGNSA. The CDR3 sequence is 14 residues long. For the CDR3, the DNA is TGTGCCAGCAGCTTAGCGGGGACAATCTTCGAGCAGTACTTC. Protein sequence: CASSLAGTIFEQYF. The entire variable domain, with the rest obtained from reference TRBV7-2 and TRBJ2-7, is as follows: GAGVSQSPSNKVTEKGKDVELRCDPISGHTALYWYRQSLGQGLEFLIYFQGNSAPDKSGLPSDRFSAERTGGSVSTLTIQRTQQEDSAVYLCASSLAGTIFEQYFGPGTRLTVT.

The chain recombines TRBV30 with TRBJ1-2; TRBD1 matches 10 bases. CDR1 is GTSNPN and CDR2 is SVGIG in the germline V gene (reference sequence). CDR3 length: 12 residues. CDR3 amino acids: CAGGQGVTGYTF. CDR3 bases: TGTGCTGGCGGACAGGGGGTGACTGGCTACACCTTC.

V gene TRBV10-3 combines with J gene TRBJ1-4; 7 bases fit TRBD1. The V segment lost 10 bases and the J segment 5 bases; nucleotides outside the gene matches: 4. CDR3 size: 12 residues. CDR1 ENHRY and CDR2 SYGVKD come from the germline V gene. CDR3 protein: CATQGSNEKLFF. The DNA for the CDR3 is TGTGCCACACAGGGGTCGAATGAAAAACTGTTTTTT.

CDR3 region: CAWSLTETGGYNGYTF. CDR3 DNA: TGTGCCTGGAGTTTAACAGAGACAGGGGGCTATAATGGCTACACCTTC. The chain couples TRBV30 to TRBJ1-2, with 10 bases lining up with TRBD1. Germline assignment: CDR1 GTSNPN and CDR2 SVGIG (reference sequence). The junction had 12 bases not matched to a gene; V was cut back by 2 bases and J by 6 bases. The length of the CDR3 is 16 residues.

The chain is built from TRBV4-1 and TRBJ1-2, with TRBD1 matching over 8 bases. CDR3 size: 16 residues. CDR1 and CDR2 (germline): MGHRA, YSYEKL. Trimming cost V 0 bases and J 2 bases; bases outside gene matches: 5. The CDR3 is CASSQDRWTGNYGYTF. Here the CDR3 DNA reads TGCGCCAGCAGCCAAGATCGTTGGACAGGGAACTATGGCTACACCTTC.

The chain uses TRBV5-6 and TRBJ2-7; D may be TRBD1 (6 bases). Trimming took off 2 bases at V and 1 base at J, with 19 bases between the two ends. The CDR3 runs to 17 residues. Germline CDR1 SGHDT, CDR2 YYEEEE. The CDR3 DNA follows: TGTGCCAGCAGCTTTAGGATGTTCCTAGGGGGATCCTACGAGCAGTACTTC. This encodes CASSFRMFLGGSYEQYF.

This clone appeared a few times. A far larger clone is off by one base, so a read error is likely. The DNA is omitted, as the CDR3 cannot be located on it reliably, and the CDR3 follows TCRdb's listing. Other nucleotide sequences from this sample produce the same CDR3. J is TRBJ1-4 and V is TRBV25-1; the table's TRBD1 call for D was not verified on the DNA. Per germline, CDR1 MGHDK and CDR2 SYGVNS. The CDR3 length is 14 residues, termini included. CDR3 sequence reads: CASSVGTGNEKLFF.

The gene calls are TRBV4-1 and TRBJ2-2, with 7 nucleotides matching TRBD1. CDR3 size: 16 residues. V lost 4 bases and J lost 4; bases outside the gene matches: 9. Looked up from germline, CDR1 is MGHRA and CDR2 is YSYEKL. CDR3 protein: CASSRRQGLGTGELFF. Written as DNA, the CDR3 is TGCGCCAGCAGCCGTAGACAGGGATTGGGCACCGGGGAGCTGTTTTTT.